This T cell receptor (beta chain) was sequenced for a study of OX40 agonist ivuxolimab in advanced cancers. This clone was counted a single time. CDR1 and CDR2 from the germline V gene are MNHEY and SVGAGI. Trimming removed 0 bases at V and 7 bases at J, with 12 bases between. The CDR3 contains 14 residues. Sequencing was performed with immunoSEQ multiplex PCR; in TCRdb, only in-frame clones are kept and a portion is missing. The sample has about 30,000 clones, about four fifths seen once. The receptor's source is an adult with an advanced solid tumor such as melanoma, head and neck, liver or kidney cancer. The chain couples TRBV6-5 to TRBJ1-1, with D perhaps matching TRBD1 (5 bases). This specimen consisted of CD4+ or CD8+ T cells sorted from blood, obtained in a trial of the OX40 agonist ivuxolimab. CDR3 amino acids: CASSYSTDADEAFF. CDR3 nucleotide sequence: TGTGCCAGCAGTTACTCGACAGATGCCGATGAAGCTTTCTTT.